This T cell receptor beta chain emerged from a study of blood T cells in healthy people across ages. Study-wide findings and caveats: Getting older went along with TCR beta diversity per million T cells dropping roughly linearly.

This clonotype was detected only a few times. Its antigen is not known. A second about 7 to 11 cycle PCR used barcoded and J-beta primers. TCRdb re-analysed the 5' RACE reads in MiXCR, keeping a single row per CDR3 protein. The sample lists hundreds of thousands of distinct CDR3 sequences, more than 25% occurring once. The data were also submitted as part of a second study, on T cells of mothers and their children. That source notes: Sequencing revealed no T cell clones that were persistent and microchimeric.

The sequenced material came from blood. The receptor was isolated from a boy aged 5-17 years in good health.

CDR3 coding DNA: TGTGCCAGCAGTACCAACTGGGGGGATCCTGAAAAACTGTTTTTT. It yields the protein CASSTNWGDPEKLFF. The chain is built from TRBV6-5 and TRBJ1-4; possible D gene TRBD1, 5 bases. CDR1 MNHEY and CDR2 SVGAGI come from the germline V gene. V shed 5 bases and J shed 7 bases, with 17 bases lying between them. The CDR3 covers 15 residues.